The 23 T cell receptor beta chains listed next were all sequenced from one sample in a study of blood T cell repertoires in COVID-19. The assay was immunoSEQ multiplex PCR, and TCRdb's table has in-frame clones only and misses some. The top ten clones hold 8% to 10% of a sample with roughly 100,000 clones, roughly 80% of them seen once. The sample comprised peripheral blood. Receptor source: a woman aged 70-85 years with acute or convalescent COVID-19.

The rearrangement links TRBV4-3 to TRBJ2-7, with TRBD1 identical over 7 bases. CDR3 length: 16 residues. Germline V gives CDR1 LGHNA, CDR2 YSLEER. Trimming took 4 bases from V and 4 from J; bases not matched to a gene: 13. CDR3 sequence (DNA): TGCGCCAGCAGCCCAGGCCGACAGGGTCAGACGTACGAGCAGTACTTC. Translating gives CASSPGRQGQTYEQYF.

The chain combines TRBV21-1 with TRBJ2-2; TRBD1 was called by the table and not checked on the DNA. TRBV21-1 is flagged as a pseudogene. The length of the CDR3 is 15 residues. CDR3 DNA: TGTGCCAGCACCTTCGACAGGTCAAACACCGGGGAGCTGTTTTTT. It translates to CASTFDRSNTGELFF.

V and J are TRBV9 and TRBJ2-2; 7 positions match TRBD2. The junction had 5 bases not matched to a gene; V was cut back by 0 bases and J by 3 bases. CDR3 size: 16 residues. Germline CDR1 SGDLS, CDR2 YYNGEE. The CDR3 is CASSVDPSGYTGELFF. CDR3 nucleotides: TGTGCCAGCAGCGTAGATCCTAGCGGTTACACCGGGGAGCTGTTTTTT.

The V call is TRBV7-9, the J call TRBJ2-5; D uncertain. The CDR3 totals 13 residues. Germline values: CDR1 SEHNR, CDR2 FQNEAQ (reference sequence). V dropped 5 bases and J dropped 1 base, with 8 bases sitting between them. This chain's CDR3 is CASSPDTQETQYF. Here the CDR3 DNA reads TGTGCCAGCAGCCCCGACACCCAAGAGACCCAGTACTTC. The full variable domain, in which reference TRBV7-9 and TRBJ2-5 provide the parts outside the CDR3, is DTGVSQNPRHKITKRGQNVTFRCDPISEHNRLYWYRQTLGQGPEFLTYFQNEAQLEKSRLLSDRFSAERPKGSFSTLEIQRTEQGDSAMYLCASSPDTQETQYFGPGTRLLVL.

The V and J genes are TRBV7-8 and TRBJ1-6; 8 nucleotides match TRBD1. This CDR3 comprises 15 residues. CDR1 is SGHVS and CDR2 is FQNEAQ in the germline V gene. J gave up 8 bases and V 6 bases, and 9 bases lay outside the gene matches. CDR3 in amino acids: CASRFDRGRDSPLHF. The DNA for the CDR3 is TGTGCCAGCAGGTTTGACAGGGGTCGGGATTCACCCCTCCACTTT. The variable domain in full, with the rest retrieved from reference TRBV7-8 and TRBJ1-6, is GAGVSQSPRYKVAKRGQDVALRCDPISGHVSLFWYQQALGQGPEFLTYFQNEAQLDKSGLPSDRFFAERPEGSVSTLKIQRTQQEDSAVYLCASRFDRGRDSPLHFGNGTRLTVT.

This clone was observed once. The CDR3 protein is CASSPRPGLDNEKLFF. Here the CDR3 DNA reads TGTGCCAGCAGCCCACGACCAGGGTTGGATAATGAAAAACTGTTTTTT. The V call is TRBV5-5, the J call TRBJ1-4, with TRBD1 as a possible D gene (5 bases). Trimming stripped 4 bases from V and 4 bases from J, with 17 bases between. The germline gives CDR1 SGHKS, CDR2 YYEKEE (reference sequence). This CDR3 is built from 16 residues.

The rearrangement joins TRBV29-1 to TRBJ1-1, with unresolved D. This CDR3 comprises 12 residues. CDR1 SQVTM and CDR2 ANQGSEA come from the germline V gene. Trimming shortened V by 7 bases and J by 2 bases, and 11 bases separated the two germline ends. The CDR3 DNA reads as TGCAGCGCCAGGCAGCTCAACACTGAAGCTTTCTTT. Translation: CSARQLNTEAFF. Variable domain in full (rest from reference TRBV29-1 and TRBJ1-1): SAVISQKPSRDICQRGTSLTIQCQVDSQVTMMFWYRQQPGQSLTLIATANQGSEATYESGFVIDKFPISRPNLTFSTLTVSNMSPEDSSIYLCSARQLNTEAFFGQGTRLTVV.

This clone has just a few counts. This chain links TRBV10-3 with TRBJ2-3; TRBD2 matches at 15 bases. Trimming took 0 bases from V and 1 from J; bases not matched to a gene: 2. The CDR3 runs to 18 residues. Germline CDR1 reads ENHRY; CDR2 reads SYGVKD. CDR3 DNA sequence: TGTGCCATCAGTGAGTCGGGACTAGCGGGGGGCGGCACAGATACGCAGTATTTT. It yields the protein CAISESGLAGGGTDTQYF.

The chain carries TRBV7-3 and TRBJ2-1; no clear D. The CDR3 runs 13 residues. The V gene's germline CDR1 is SGHTA and CDR2 FQGTGA. V was pared by 5 bases and J by 4 bases, with 9 bases between. CDR3 residues: CASSIGSYNEQFF. DNA for the CDR3: TGTGCCAGCAGCATCGGGTCATACAATGAGCAGTTCTTC.

The J gene is TRBJ1-1, the V gene TRBV11-1; D is possibly TRBD1 (6 bases). Germline CDR1 SGHAT, CDR2 FQDESV (reference sequence). The CDR3 has 11 amino acids. V dropped 7 bases and J dropped 10 bases, with 13 bases sitting between them. CDR3 bases: TGTGCCAGCAAAGGGGGGGATAGAGCTTTCTTT. Translating gives CASKGGDRAFF. Full variable domain (remainder filled in from reference TRBV11-1 and TRBJ1-1): EAEVAQSPRYKITEKSQAVAFWCDPISGHATLYWYRQILGQGPELLVQFQDESVVDDSQLPKDRFSAERLKGVDSTLKIQPAELGDSAMYLCASKGGDRAFFGQGTRLTVV.

V usage is TRBV28 and J usage is TRBJ2-1, with TRBD1 identical over 7 bases. V shed 5 bases and J 2 bases; nucleotides not matched to a gene: 6. CDR1 MDHEN and CDR2 SYDVKM come from the germline V gene. The CDR3 runs to 15 residues. In DNA form, the CDR3 reads TGTGCCAGCAGTAGTGACAGGGCGACCTACAATGAGCAGTTCTTC. Its translation is CASSSDRATYNEQFF.

The chain uses TRBV29-1 and TRBJ2-7, with D perhaps matching TRBD1 (7 bases). The CDR3 has 12 residues. Trimming stripped 1 base from V and 4 bases from J, with 8 bases between. Germline V lookup: CDR1 SQVTM, CDR2 ANQGSEA. The CDR3 DNA sequence: TGCAGCGTTGAAGCAGGGGGGTACGAGCAGTACTTC. It codes for CSVEAGGYEQYF.

The V and J genes are TRBV15 and TRBJ1-2; TRBD1 might be the D (5 bases). Trimming stripped 1 base from V and 5 bases from J, with 17 bases between. This CDR3 has 16 residues. CDR1 and CDR2 from the germline V gene are LNHNV and YYDKDF (reference sequence). The CDR3 region has the DNA TGTGCCACCAGCAGAGGAGGTGACAGCTCCTCTTATGGCTACACCTTC. Translated: CATSRGGDSSSYGYTF.

J is TRBJ2-5 and V is TRBV3-1 (or the pseudogene TRBV3-2), with TRBD2 as a possible D gene (6 bases). This CDR3 is built from 18 residues. The ends were cut back, 1 base at V and 1 base at J, with 19 bases in the middle. The germline V gene has CDR1 LGHDT and CDR2 YNNKEL (reference sequence). The CDR3 sequence: CASSQGDQSGFTQETQYF. CDR3 in DNA: TGTGCCAGCAGCCAAGGTGATCAAAGCGGGTTCACCCAAGAGACCCAGTACTTC.

The genes are TRBV7-6 and TRBJ2-2; 7 positions match TRBD2. V dropped 1 base and J dropped 3; count of bases not matched to a gene: 5. The CDR3 has 16 amino acids. The germline V gene encodes CDR1 SGHVS and CDR2 FNYEAQ. The CDR3 DNA reads as TGTGCCAGCAGCTTAGTTGGCGGGGGTTACACCGGGGAGCTGTTTTTT. Translation gives CASSLVGGGYTGELFF.

The chain uses TRBV3-1 (or the pseudogene TRBV3-2) and TRBJ2-3; the D is unclear. CDR3 size: 13 residues. Per the germline V gene, CDR1 is LGHDT and CDR2 is YNNKEL (reference sequence). V was shortened by 3 bases and J by 6 bases, with 10 bases between the two germline ends. The CDR3, as DNA: TGTGCCAGCAGCCATGGCAGATGGGATACGCAGTATTTT. Its protein product is CASSHGRWDTQYF.

This chain uses TRBV12-3 or TRBV12-4 with TRBJ2-7; TRBD1 aligns across 8 bases. V dropped 7 bases and J dropped 2; count of bases not matched to a gene: 4. CDR3 size: 13 residues. CDR3 sequence (DNA): TGTGCCAGCACCCTGACAGGGGCCTACGAGCAGTACTTC. This codes for CASTLTGAYEQYF.

The chain joins TRBV7-2 to TRBJ1-1, with D possibly matching TRBD1 (5 bases). Germline assignment: CDR1 SGHTA and CDR2 FQGNSA. This CDR3 is built from 12 residues. Trimming took 5 bases from V and 11 from J, leaving 15 bases between them. This CDR3 reads CASSRSGGSAFF. The DNA for the CDR3 is TGTGCCAGCAGCCGGTCGGGGGGTTCGGCTTTCTTT.

The chain joins TRBV5-1 to TRBJ2-5; a weak D match, TRBD2 (7 bases). Germline V gene sequence: CDR1 SGHRS, CDR2 YFSETQ. This CDR3 is built from 15 residues. With 1 base removed from V and 2 bases from J, the gap between germline ends came to 12 bases. The CDR3, as DNA: TGCGCCAGCAGCTTGAGGGGGGGAGTGCAAGAGACCCAGTACTTC. Residues: CASSLRGGVQETQYF.

The chain is built from TRBV10-3 and TRBJ2-3; TRBD2 matches 11 bases. The CDR3 runs to 16 residues. Germline CDR1 is ENHRY and CDR2 is SYGVKD. The V gene end was trimmed by 6 bases and the J gene end by 0 bases; junction bases not matched to a gene: 5. CDR3 region: CAISRGLAASTDTQYF. CDR3 in DNA: TGTGCCATCAGCAGGGGACTAGCGGCTAGCACAGATACGCAGTATTTT.

This rearrangement joins TRBV11-2 to TRBJ2-7; 9 positions agree with TRBD1. The CDR3 runs to 16 residues. V lost 1 base to trimming and J lost 6 bases; unmatched junction nucleotides: 10. Per the germline V gene, CDR1 is SGHAT and CDR2 is FQNNGV. The DNA of the CDR3 is TGTGCCAGCAGCTTAGTATCGTACAGGGGGCTTAGCGAGCAGTACTTC. Its protein is CASSLVSYRGLSEQYF.

This chain joins TRBV15 and TRBJ2-3; TRBD1 matches 12 bases. Germline V CDR1 and CDR2: LNHNV, YYDKDF (reference sequence). CDR3 length equals 18 residues. V dropped 4 bases and J dropped 2; count of bases not matched to a gene: 10. The CDR3 nucleotides are TGTGCCACCAGCATCAGGAGGGACAGGGGGCGCCCCACAGATACGCAGTATTTT. Amino acid sequence: CATSIRRDRGRPTDTQYF.

The chain carries TRBV30 and TRBJ2-7; 10 bases are a match to TRBD2. CDR3 size: 14 residues. Looked up from germline, CDR1 is GTSNPN and CDR2 is SVGIG (reference sequence). The J segment lost 4 bases and the V segment lost 3 bases, leaving 6 bases of the junction unmatched. The CDR3 nucleotides read TGTGCCTGGAGATGGACTAGCGGCTCGTACGAGCAGTACTTC. Amino acid sequence: CAWRWTSGSYEQYF.